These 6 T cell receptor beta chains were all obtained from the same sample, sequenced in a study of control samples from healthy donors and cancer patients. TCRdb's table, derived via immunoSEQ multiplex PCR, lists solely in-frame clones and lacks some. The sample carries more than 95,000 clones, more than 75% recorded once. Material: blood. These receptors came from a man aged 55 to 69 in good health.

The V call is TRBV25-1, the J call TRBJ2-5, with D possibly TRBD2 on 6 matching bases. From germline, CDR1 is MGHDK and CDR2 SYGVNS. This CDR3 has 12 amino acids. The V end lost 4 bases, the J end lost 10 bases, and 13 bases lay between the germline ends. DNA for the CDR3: TGTGCCAGCAGTGCGGCCGGGGGTAGCCAGTACTTC. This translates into CASSAAGGSQYF.

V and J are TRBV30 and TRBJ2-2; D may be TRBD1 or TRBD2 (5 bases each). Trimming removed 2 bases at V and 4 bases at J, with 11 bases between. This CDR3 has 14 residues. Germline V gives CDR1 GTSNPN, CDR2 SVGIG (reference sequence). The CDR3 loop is CAWSRGTVTGELFF. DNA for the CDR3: TGTGCCTGGAGTCGAGGGACCGTCACCGGGGAGCTGTTTTTT.

The CDR3, as DNA: TGTGCCAGCTCACCCGTACAGGGATCGGGTGAGCAGTACTTC. Amino acids: CASSPVQGSGEQYF. The gene calls are TRBV18 and TRBJ2-7, with D perhaps TRBD1 (6 bases). Trimming pared 3 bases from V and 7 bases from J, leaving 16 bases between. The CDR3 covers 14 residues. Germline V gene lookup returns CDR1 KGHSH and CDR2 LQKENI.

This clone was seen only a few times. Written as DNA, the CDR3 is TGCGCCAGCAGCCAAGGCCTAGAGGCTGTCGGCACTGAAGCTTTCTTT. Translating it yields CASSQGLEAVGTEAFF. J is TRBJ1-1 and V is TRBV4-1; no firm D call. Trimming removed 1 base from V and 4 bases from J, with 16 bases in between. Germline V CDR1 and CDR2: MGHRA, YSYEKL. This CDR3 spans 16 amino acids.

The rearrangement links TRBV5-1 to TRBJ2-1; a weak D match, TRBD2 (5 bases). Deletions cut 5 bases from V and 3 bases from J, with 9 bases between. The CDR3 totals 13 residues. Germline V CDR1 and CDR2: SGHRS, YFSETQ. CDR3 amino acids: CASRTGSYNEQFF. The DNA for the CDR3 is TGCGCCAGCAGGACGGGGAGCTACAATGAGCAGTTCTTC.

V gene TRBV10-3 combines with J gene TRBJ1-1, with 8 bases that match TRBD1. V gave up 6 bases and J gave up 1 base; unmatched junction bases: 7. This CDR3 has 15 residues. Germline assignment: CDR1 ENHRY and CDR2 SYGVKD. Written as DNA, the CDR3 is TGTGCCATCAGGACCGGACAGGGAAAGAACACTGAAGCTTTCTTT. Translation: CAIRTGQGKNTEAFF.